This T cell receptor beta chain was profiled in a study of T cells in localized non-small cell lung cancer. Points from the study as a whole: Density of T cells in blood, when higher, went with longer overall survival. Maximal T cell clonality occurred in uninvolved adjacent lung, with tumor ranking below it.

As for this clone: What it binds is unknown.

V lost 5 bases to trimming and J lost 11 bases, with 14 bases between them. Germline values: CDR1 SGHTS, CDR2 YDEGEE. The CDR3 contains 12 residues. The repertoire was sequenced with immunoSEQ multiplex PCR; TCRdb's copy has only in-frame clones and lacks some. The repertoire holds about 36,000 clones, with roughly 85% as singletons. The chain carries TRBV5-8 and TRBJ1-5; D gene ambiguous. The source of this sequence is a woman aged 40-69 years with stage I lung adenocarcinoma. The source was peripheral blood, collected before any cancer treatment. The CDR3 region is CASSFTDNTQHF. DNA of the CDR3: TGTGCCAGCAGTTTTACAGATAACACCCAGCATTTT.